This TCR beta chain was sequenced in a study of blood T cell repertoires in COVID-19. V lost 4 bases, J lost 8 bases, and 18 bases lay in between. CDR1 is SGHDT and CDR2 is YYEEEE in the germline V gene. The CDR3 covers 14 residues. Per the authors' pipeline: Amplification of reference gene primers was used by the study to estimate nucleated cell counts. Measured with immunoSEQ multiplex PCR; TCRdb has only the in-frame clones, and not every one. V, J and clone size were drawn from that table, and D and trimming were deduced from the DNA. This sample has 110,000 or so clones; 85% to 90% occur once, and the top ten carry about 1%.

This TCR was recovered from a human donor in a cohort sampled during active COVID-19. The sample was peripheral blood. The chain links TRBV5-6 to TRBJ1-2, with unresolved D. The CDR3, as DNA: TGTGCCAGCAGCCGACCGGAGGGTGGAGGAGGCTACACCTTC. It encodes CASSRPEGGGGYTF.